This T cell receptor (beta chain) was retrieved from a study of T-cell reconstitution after alpha-beta-depleted transplantation in children. Study conclusions and caveats: At the one-year point after transplant, T-cell counts and TCRbeta diversity were found to come mostly from T cells that had been newly produced.

During its preparation, the TCRbeta library received unique molecular identifiers. TCRdb reanalysed the PCR reads using MiXCR and keeps one entry per CDR3 protein. The sample carries around 600,000 distinct CDR3 sequences, about 23% recorded once. In its sample, this clonotype was seen a few times. Its antigen is not known. This TCR came from a boy in the first two years of life who had a stem cell transplant for acute myeloid leukemia, so the T cells may come from the graft donor. Sequenced here: PBMCs, mostly from graft donor cells, sampled 360 days after TCRalphabeta/CD19-depleted stem cell transplant.

CDR3 in DNA: TGCAGTGCTAGATCCTTCCAGGGGGCGCCCTACAATGAGCAGTTCTTC. Translating gives CSARSFQGAPYNEQFF. The V call is TRBV20-1, the J call TRBJ2-1, with TRBD1 identical over 8 bases. Trimming removed 2 bases from V and 2 bases from J; junction bases left unmatched: 8. CDR1 and CDR2 from the germline V gene are DFQATT and SNEGSKA (reference sequence). The CDR3 is made up of 16 amino acids.